Below, 15 T cell receptor beta chains from the same sample are listed, as sequenced in a study of cytomegalovirus exposure and HLA in healthy donors. PCR was performed using 60 Vbeta and 13 Jbeta primers. Only in-frame clones appear in the TCRdb table, and some are missing; sequencing was by immunoSEQ multiplex PCR. This sample carries about 150,000 clones, about 85% of them seen once, and the ten largest clones take 2.3%. The sequenced sample was PBMCs. The receptors here all came from a woman younger than 35 in good health and CMV-seronegative.

CDR3 nucleotides: TGCGCCAGCAGTGCACAGGCTCAAAGCAATCAGCCCCAGCATTTT. It specifies CASSAQAQSNQPQHF. The chain uses TRBV10-2 and TRBJ1-5, with D tentatively TRBD1 (5 bases). Looked up from germline, CDR1 is WSHSY and CDR2 is SAAADI. This CDR3 region has 15 residues. Trimming removed 4 bases at V and 1 base at J, with 11 bases between.

A note on this clone: Other DNA sequences within the sample encode an identical CDR3. J is TRBJ1-4 and V is TRBV4-3, with D unresolved. Between the trimmed V and J ends, which lost 0 bases and 8 bases, there was a span of 7 bases. The CDR3 sequence is 13 residues long. Germline V CDR1 and CDR2: LGHNA, YSLEER. The CDR3 region is CASSQDRREKLFF. CDR3 bases: TGCGCCAGCAGCCAAGATCGGAGAGAAAAACTGTTTTTT.

The chain recombines TRBV28 with TRBJ2-2; D possibly corresponds to TRBD2 (5 bases). The CDR3 totals 15 residues. Trimming shortened V by 10 bases and J by 3 bases, and 18 bases separated the two germline ends. Germline V gene lookup returns CDR1 MDHEN and CDR2 SYDVKM. CDR3 loop: CATIRSGEYTGELFF. DNA for the CDR3: TGTGCCACCATACGGAGCGGAGAATACACCGGGGAGCTGTTTTTT.

The CDR3 sequence is CASSDRLAKNIQYF. The CDR3 DNA reads TGCGCCAGCAGTGACAGGCTAGCCAAAAACATTCAGTACTTC. The chain couples TRBV10-1 to TRBJ2-4, with D unresolved. CDR1 is WNHNN, CDR2 SYGVQD, per germline (reference sequence). There are 14 residues in the CDR3. V was clipped by 3 bases and J by 0 bases, with 6 bases between them.

Only a few counts were recorded for this clone. J is TRBJ1-3 and V is TRBV4-2, with D perhaps matching TRBD1 (5 bases). Germline assignment: CDR1 LGHNA and CDR2 YNFKEQ. Trimming took 3 bases from V and 0 from J, leaving 12 bases between them. The CDR3 totals 16 residues. CDR3 bases: TGTGCCAGCAGCCACCGTGGAGGGGACTCTGGAAACACCATATATTTT. It yields the protein CASSHRGGDSGNTIYF.

The chain employs TRBV7-9 and TRBJ1-3; unclear D gene. Per the germline V gene, CDR1 is SEHNR and CDR2 is FQNEAQ (reference sequence). Trimming stripped 1 base from V and 3 bases from J, with 10 bases between. This CDR3 is 15 amino acids long. CDR3 sequence: CASSLETTSGNTIYF. The DNA for the CDR3 is TGTGCCAGCAGCTTAGAGACAACGAGTGGAAACACCATATATTTT.

Here the CDR3 DNA reads TGCGCCAGCAGCCAAGCCGAGAGCCGTGGGGGCACCTCACCCCTCCACTTT. Translated: CASSQAESRGGTSPLHF. The V and J genes are TRBV4-1 and TRBJ1-6; possibly TRBD1 for D (6 bases). The ends were cut back, 1 base at V and 10 bases at J, with 20 bases in the middle. The CDR3 consists of 17 residues. Germline V gene data show CDR1 as MGHRA and CDR2 as YSYEKL.

This clone was picked up a small number of times. The genes are TRBV28 and TRBJ2-7; 9 bases are shared with TRBD1. With 0 bases clipped from V and 6 bases from J, the junction kept 6 bases outside the gene matches. Germline CDR1 MDHEN, CDR2 SYDVKM. This CDR3 region has 15 residues. The CDR3 coding sequence is TGTGCCAGCAGTTTATGGGGACAGGGTCAGGGCGAGCAGTACTTC. Translating gives CASSLWGQGQGEQYF.

This rearrangement joins TRBV6-6 to TRBJ2-7; TRBD1 is a possible D gene (5 bases). V was shortened by 2 bases and J by 3 bases, with 8 bases between the two germline ends. CDR1 is MNHNY and CDR2 is SVGAGI in the germline V gene (reference sequence). This CDR3 has 13 residues. The CDR3 DNA follows: TGTGCCAGCAGTTACAGACAGATCTACGAGCAGTACTTC. Translating it yields CASSYRQIYEQYF.

The genes are TRBV11-2 and TRBJ2-5, with D hard to call. Germline values: CDR1 SGHAT, CDR2 FQNNGV. The CDR3 consists of 13 residues. V lost 1 base and J 3 bases, leaving 6 bases between the germline ends. CDR3 in amino acids: CASSLGYKETQYF. The CDR3, as DNA: TGTGCCAGCAGCTTAGGTTACAAAGAGACCCAGTACTTC. The complete variable domain, with remaining parts taken from reference TRBV11-2 and TRBJ2-5, reads EAGVAQSPRYKIIEKRQSVAFWCNPISGHATLYWYQQILGQGPKLLIQFQNNGVVDDSQLPKDRFSAERLKGVDSTLKIQPAKLEDSAVYLCASSLGYKETQYFGPGTRLLVL.

The chain has TRBV29-1 and TRBJ2-3, with 10 bases identical to TRBD1. Germline loops: CDR1 SQVTM, CDR2 ANQGSEA. The trim removed 1 base at V and 2 bases at J, leaving 3 bases unmatched. CDR3 length: 15 residues. As DNA, the CDR3 is TGCAGCGTTGAAGGGGACAGGGGTTACACAGATACGCAGTATTTT. Its translation: CSVEGDRGYTDTQYF.

This chain connects TRBV7-9 to TRBJ1-2, with TRBD1 as a possible D gene (5 bases). CDR1 is SEHNR and CDR2 is FQNEAQ in the germline V gene (reference sequence). V lost 5 bases to trimming and J lost 0 bases, with 13 bases between them. CDR3 length: 15 residues. CDR3 nucleotide sequence: TGTGCCAGCAGCCTTTCGACAGAAGCTAACTATGGCTACACCTTC. Protein product: CASSLSTEANYGYTF.

Remarks on this clone: One junction end disagrees with the germline gene, perhaps due to a read error. The chain has TRBV7-3 and TRBJ2-5, with D possibly being TRBD1 (5 bases). The CDR3 runs 13 residues. Per germline, CDR1 SGHTA and CDR2 FQGTGA. Here the CDR3 reads CASSLKGKETQYF. CDR3 bases: TGTGCCAGCAGTTTAAAGGGGAAAGAGACCCAGTACTTC.

The CDR3 DNA reads TGTGCCAGCAACCTAAATCAGGAGGAGTACACCTTC. Amino acids: CASNLNQEEYTF. This rearrangement joins TRBV7-9 to TRBJ1-2; D is unresolved. The germline V and J ends were trimmed by 7 bases and 11 bases, with 17 bases remaining between them. CDR1 is SEHNR and CDR2 is FQNEAQ in the germline V gene (reference sequence). The CDR3 sequence is 12 residues long.

This rearrangement joins TRBV28 to TRBJ2-3, with 16 bases matching TRBD2. After removal of 8 bases from V and 4 bases from J, the junction contained 9 bases not matched to a gene. The germline V gene has CDR1 MDHEN and CDR2 SYDVKM. The CDR3 runs 17 residues. As DNA, the CDR3 is TGTGCCAGCGGCGGGACTAGCGGGAGGGCCTTCCCAGATACGCAGTATTTT. Amino acids: CASGGTSGRAFPDTQYF.